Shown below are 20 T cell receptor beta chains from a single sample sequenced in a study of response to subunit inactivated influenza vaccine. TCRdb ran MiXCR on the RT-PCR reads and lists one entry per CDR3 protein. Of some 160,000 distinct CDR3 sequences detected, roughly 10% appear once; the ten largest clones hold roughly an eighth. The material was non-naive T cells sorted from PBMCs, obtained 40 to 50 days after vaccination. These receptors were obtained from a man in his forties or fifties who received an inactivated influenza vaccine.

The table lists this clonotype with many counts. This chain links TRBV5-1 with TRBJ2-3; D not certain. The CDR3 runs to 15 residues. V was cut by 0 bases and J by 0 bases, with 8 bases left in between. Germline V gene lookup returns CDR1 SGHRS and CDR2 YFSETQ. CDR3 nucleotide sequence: TGCGCCAGCAGCTTGGCCGGGTATAGCACAGATACGCAGTATTTT. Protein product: CASSLAGYSTDTQYF.

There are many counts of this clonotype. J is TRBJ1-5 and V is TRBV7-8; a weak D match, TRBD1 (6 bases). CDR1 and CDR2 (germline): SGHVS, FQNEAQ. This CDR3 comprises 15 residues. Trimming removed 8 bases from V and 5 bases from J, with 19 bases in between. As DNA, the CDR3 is TGTGCCAGCCGTCCGGATGGGGGCCTTTATCAGCCCCAGCATTTT. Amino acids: CASRPDGGLYQPQHF.

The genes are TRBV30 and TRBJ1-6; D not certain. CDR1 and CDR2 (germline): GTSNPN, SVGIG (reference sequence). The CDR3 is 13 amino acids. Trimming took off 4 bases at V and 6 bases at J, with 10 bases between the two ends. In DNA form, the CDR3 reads TGTGCCTGGACGAACGGACGTAATTCACCCCTCCACTTT. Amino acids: CAWTNGRNSPLHF.

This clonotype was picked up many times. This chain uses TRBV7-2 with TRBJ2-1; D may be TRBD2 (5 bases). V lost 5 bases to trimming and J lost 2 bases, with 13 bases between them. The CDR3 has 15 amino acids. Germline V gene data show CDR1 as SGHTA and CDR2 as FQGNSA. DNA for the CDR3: TGTGCCAGCAGCCAGTGGACTGGTCCCTACAATGAGCAGTTCTTC. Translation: CASSQWTGPYNEQFF.

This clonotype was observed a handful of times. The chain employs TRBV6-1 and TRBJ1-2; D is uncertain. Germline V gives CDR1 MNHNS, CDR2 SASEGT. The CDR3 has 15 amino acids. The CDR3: CAIPSGPQANYGYTF. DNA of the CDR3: TGTGCGATTCCCTCCGGTCCTCAAGCTAACTATGGCTACACCTTC.

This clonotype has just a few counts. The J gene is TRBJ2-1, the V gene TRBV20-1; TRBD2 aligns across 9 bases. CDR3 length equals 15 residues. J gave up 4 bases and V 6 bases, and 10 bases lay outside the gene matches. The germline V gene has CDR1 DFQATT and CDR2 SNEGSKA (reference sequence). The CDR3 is CSASRGGRAYNEQFF. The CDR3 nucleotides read TGCAGTGCCTCACGGGGCGGGAGGGCATACAATGAGCAGTTCTTC.

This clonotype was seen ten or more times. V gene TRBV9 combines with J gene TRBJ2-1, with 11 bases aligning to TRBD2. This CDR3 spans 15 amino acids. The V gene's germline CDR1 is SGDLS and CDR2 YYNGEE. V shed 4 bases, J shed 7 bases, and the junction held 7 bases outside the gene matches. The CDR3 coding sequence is TGTGCCAGCAGCCTCAGTAGCGGGAGGGGTAATGAGCAGTTCTTC. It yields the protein CASSLSSGRGNEQFF.

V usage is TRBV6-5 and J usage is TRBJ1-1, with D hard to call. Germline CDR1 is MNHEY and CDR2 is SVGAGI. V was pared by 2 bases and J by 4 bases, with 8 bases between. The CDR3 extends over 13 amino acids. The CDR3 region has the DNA TGTGCCAGCAGTTACGTGCGAGGCACTGAAGCTTTCTTT. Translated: CASSYVRGTEAFF.

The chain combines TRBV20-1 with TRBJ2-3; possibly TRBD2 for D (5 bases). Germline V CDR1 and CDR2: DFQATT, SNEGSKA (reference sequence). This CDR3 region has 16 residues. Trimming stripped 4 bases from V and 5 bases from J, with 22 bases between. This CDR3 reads CSATKLPAGVGDTQYF. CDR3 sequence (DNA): TGCAGTGCTACCAAACTGCCGGCGGGTGTAGGAGATACGCAGTATTTT.

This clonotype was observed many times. The CDR3 spells CASSQTGYNSPLHF. The CDR3 nucleotides are TGTGCCAGCAGCCAAACAGGATATAATTCACCCCTCCACTTT. The chain links TRBV3-1 to TRBJ1-6, with D maybe TRBD1 (5 bases). The length of the CDR3 is 14 residues. V gave up 2 bases and J gave up 4 bases, with 6 bases separating them. Germline-derived CDR1 and CDR2 are LGHDT and YNNKEL (reference sequence).

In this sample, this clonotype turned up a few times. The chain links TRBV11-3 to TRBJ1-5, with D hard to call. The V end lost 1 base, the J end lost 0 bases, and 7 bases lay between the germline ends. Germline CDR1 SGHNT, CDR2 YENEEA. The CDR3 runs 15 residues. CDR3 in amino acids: CASSLAHVSNQPQHF. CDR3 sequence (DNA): TGTGCCAGCAGCTTAGCCCACGTTAGCAATCAGCCCCAGCATTTT.

The CDR3 DNA is TGTGCCAGCAGTAGATGGACAGGGGGGAGGCTGGATGAGCAGTTCTTC. Amino acid sequence: CASSRWTGGRLDEQFF. The chain uses TRBV27 and TRBJ2-1, with 10 nucleotides matching TRBD1. V was clipped by 5 bases and J by 8 bases; unmatched bases: 12. The germline V gene has CDR1 MNHEY and CDR2 SMNVEV (reference sequence). The CDR3 is 16 amino acids.

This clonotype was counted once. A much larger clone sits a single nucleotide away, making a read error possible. CDR3: CASSTTANTEASF. The CDR3 nucleotides are TGTGCCAGCAGCACTACAGCGAACACTGAAGCTTCCTTT. This rearrangement joins TRBV3-1 to TRBJ1-1; no clear D gene. Germline loops: CDR1 LGHDT, CDR2 YNNKEL (reference sequence). This CDR3 is 13 amino acids long. The full variable domain, with the rest looked up from reference TRBV3-1 and TRBJ1-1, is DTAVSQTPKYLVTQMGNDKSIKCEQNLGHDTMYWYKQDSKKFLKIMFSYNNKELIINETVPNRFSPKSPDKAHLNLHINSLELGDSAVYFCASSTTANTEASFGQGTRLTVV.

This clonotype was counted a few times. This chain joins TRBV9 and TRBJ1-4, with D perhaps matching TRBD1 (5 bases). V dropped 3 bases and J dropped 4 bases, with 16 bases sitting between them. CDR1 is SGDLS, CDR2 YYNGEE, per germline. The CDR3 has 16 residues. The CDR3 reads CASSAGTVADNEKLFF. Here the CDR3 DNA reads TGTGCCAGCAGCGCCGGGACGGTTGCCGATAATGAAAAACTGTTTTTT.

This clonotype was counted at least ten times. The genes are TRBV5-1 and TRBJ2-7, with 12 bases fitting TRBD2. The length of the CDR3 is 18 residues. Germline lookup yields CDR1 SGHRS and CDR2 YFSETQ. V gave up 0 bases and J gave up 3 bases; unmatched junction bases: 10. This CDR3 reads CASSLGSVTSGGNYEQYF. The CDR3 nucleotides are TGCGCCAGCAGCTTGGGGTCTGTGACTAGCGGGGGAAACTACGAGCAGTACTTC.

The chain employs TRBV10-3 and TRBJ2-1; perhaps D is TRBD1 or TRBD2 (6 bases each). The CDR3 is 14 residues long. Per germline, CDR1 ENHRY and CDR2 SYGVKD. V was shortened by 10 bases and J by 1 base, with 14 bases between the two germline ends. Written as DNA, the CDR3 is TGTGCCACACATCAGGGGACTTCCTACAATGAGCAGTTCTTC. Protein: CATHQGTSYNEQFF.

The CDR3 DNA reads as TGTGCCAGCAGTTTTGTGGCGCGGGGGCCCTACAAACGCAATGAGCAGTTCTTC. It yields the protein CASSFVARGPYKRNEQFF. The chain recombines TRBV12-3 or TRBV12-4 with TRBJ2-1; possible D gene TRBD2, 7 bases. The CDR3 runs to 18 residues. Between the trimmed V and J ends, which lost 3 bases and 6 bases, there was a span of 24 bases.

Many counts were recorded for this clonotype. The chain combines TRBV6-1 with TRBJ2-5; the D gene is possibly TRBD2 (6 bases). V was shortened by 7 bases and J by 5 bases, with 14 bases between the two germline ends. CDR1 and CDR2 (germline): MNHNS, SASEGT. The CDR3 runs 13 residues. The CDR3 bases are TGTGCCAGCACCCCGGGAGTATCGGAGACCCAGTACTTC. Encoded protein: CASTPGVSETQYF.

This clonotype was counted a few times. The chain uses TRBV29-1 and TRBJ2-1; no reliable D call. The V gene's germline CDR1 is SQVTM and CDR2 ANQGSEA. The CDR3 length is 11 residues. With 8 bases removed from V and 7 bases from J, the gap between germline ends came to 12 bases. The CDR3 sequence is CSHPGLNEQFF. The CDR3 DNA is TGCAGCCACCCCGGCCTAAATGAGCAGTTCTTC.

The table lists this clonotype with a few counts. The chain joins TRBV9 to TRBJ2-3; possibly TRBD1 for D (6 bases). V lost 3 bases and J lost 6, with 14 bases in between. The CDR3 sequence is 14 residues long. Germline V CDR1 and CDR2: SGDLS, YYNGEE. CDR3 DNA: TGTGCCAGCAGCGGTCCAGGGGCGGCGGATACGCAGTATTTT. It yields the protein CASSGPGAADTQYF. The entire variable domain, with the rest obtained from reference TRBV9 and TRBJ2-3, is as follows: DSGVTQTPKHLITATGQRVTLRCSPRSGDLSVYWYQQSLDQGLQFLIQYYNGEERAKGNILERFSAQQFPDLHSELNLSSLELGDSALYFCASSGPGAADTQYFGPGTRLTVL.